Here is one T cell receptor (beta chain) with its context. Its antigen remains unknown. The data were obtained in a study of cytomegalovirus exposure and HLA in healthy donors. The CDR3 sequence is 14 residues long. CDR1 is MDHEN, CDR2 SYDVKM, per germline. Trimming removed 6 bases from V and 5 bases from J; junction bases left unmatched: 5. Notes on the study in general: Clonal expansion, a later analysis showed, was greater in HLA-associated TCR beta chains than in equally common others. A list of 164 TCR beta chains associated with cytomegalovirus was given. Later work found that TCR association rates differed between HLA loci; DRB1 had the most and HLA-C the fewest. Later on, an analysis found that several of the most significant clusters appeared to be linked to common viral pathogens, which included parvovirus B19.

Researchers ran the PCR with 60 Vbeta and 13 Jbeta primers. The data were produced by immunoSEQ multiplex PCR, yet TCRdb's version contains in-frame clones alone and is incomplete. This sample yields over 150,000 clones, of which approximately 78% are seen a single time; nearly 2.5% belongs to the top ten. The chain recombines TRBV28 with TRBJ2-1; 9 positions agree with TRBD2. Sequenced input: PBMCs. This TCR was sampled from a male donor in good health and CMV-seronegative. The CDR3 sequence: CASRRGGRHNEQFF. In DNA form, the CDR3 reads TGTGCCAGCAGGCGGGGGGGGCGGCACAATGAGCAGTTCTTC.